The 7 T cell receptor beta chains below all came from one sample that was sequenced in a study of glioma-infiltrating T cells after dendritic cell vaccination. Time point denoted: after dendritic cell vaccination, including at tumor progression/relapse. Sequencing used immunoSEQ multiplex PCR; TCRdb keeps in-frame clones, though not all of them. The sample includes around 87,000 clones, over 80% of them seen just once. Source: blood, taken after dendritic cell vaccination. These receptors were obtained from a human donor with glioblastoma.

The chain is built from TRBV14 and TRBJ1-2; 11 bases are shared with TRBD1. Germline V gene sequence: CDR1 SGHDN, CDR2 FVKESK. The CDR3 runs to 15 residues. Losses at the gene ends were 4 bases for V and 3 bases for J; bases not matched to a gene: 4. In nucleotides, the CDR3 is TGTGCCAGCAGCCCCCGGGACAGGGGGTACTATGGCTACACCTTC. Protein product: CASSPRDRGYYGYTF.

The CDR3 bases are TGTGCCAGCAGCTTAGGATCCGGCGCGGGGCAAGAGACCCAGTACTTC. It codes for CASSLGSGAGQETQYF. The chain carries TRBV7-2 and TRBJ2-5; perhaps TRBD2 as D (6 bases). CDR1 is SGHTA, CDR2 FQGNSA, per germline. Trimming removed 1 base from V and 2 bases from J, with 14 bases in between. This CDR3 has 16 residues.

This chain uses TRBV2 with TRBJ1-2; 9 nucleotides match TRBD1. With 3 bases clipped from V and 7 bases from J, the junction kept 9 bases outside the gene matches. In germline, CDR1 is SNHLY, CDR2 FYNNEI. The CDR3 consists of 15 residues. CDR3 bases: TGTGCCAGCAGTGAGTTAGGGACAGGGTTGTCTGGCTACACCTTC. Translating it yields CASSELGTGLSGYTF.

The chain couples TRBV19 to TRBJ1-5; TRBD1 aligns across 7 bases. Germline V CDR1 and CDR2: LNHDA, SQIVND (reference sequence). The ends lost 1 base at V and 1 base at J; junction bases unmatched: 1. CDR3 length equals 15 residues. CDR3 sequence (DNA): TGTGCCAGTAGTATAGTGGACAGGAGCAATCAGCCCCAGCATTTT. Translating gives CASSIVDRSNQPQHF.

V is TRBV10-3 and J is TRBJ2-5; the D is unclear. The V gene lost 6 bases and the J gene lost 0 bases, with 8 bases spanning the gap. The CDR3 contains 13 residues. Germline V gene data show CDR1 as ENHRY and CDR2 as SYGVKD. This chain's CDR3 is CAISLQHQETQYF. CDR3 nucleotide sequence: TGTGCCATCAGCTTACAACACCAAGAGACCCAGTACTTC.

The rearrangement links TRBV6-1 to TRBJ1-2; maybe TRBD1 (5 bases). From germline, CDR1 is MNHNS and CDR2 SASEGT. Trimming removed 6 bases from V and 4 bases from J, with 9 bases in between. This CDR3 comprises 12 residues. The CDR3 spells CASRETAYGYTF. The CDR3 DNA follows: TGTGCCAGCAGGGAGACAGCCTATGGCTACACCTTC.

This chain uses TRBV7-2 with TRBJ2-2; TRBD1 aligns across 8 bases. The CDR3 extends over 15 amino acids. The germline V gene encodes CDR1 SGHTA and CDR2 FQGNSA. The junction had 4 bases not matched to a gene; V was cut back by 7 bases and J by 0 bases. CDR3 sequence: CASTRDRTNTGELFF. The CDR3 DNA reads TGTGCCAGCACCCGGGACAGGACGAACACCGGGGAGCTGTTTTTT.